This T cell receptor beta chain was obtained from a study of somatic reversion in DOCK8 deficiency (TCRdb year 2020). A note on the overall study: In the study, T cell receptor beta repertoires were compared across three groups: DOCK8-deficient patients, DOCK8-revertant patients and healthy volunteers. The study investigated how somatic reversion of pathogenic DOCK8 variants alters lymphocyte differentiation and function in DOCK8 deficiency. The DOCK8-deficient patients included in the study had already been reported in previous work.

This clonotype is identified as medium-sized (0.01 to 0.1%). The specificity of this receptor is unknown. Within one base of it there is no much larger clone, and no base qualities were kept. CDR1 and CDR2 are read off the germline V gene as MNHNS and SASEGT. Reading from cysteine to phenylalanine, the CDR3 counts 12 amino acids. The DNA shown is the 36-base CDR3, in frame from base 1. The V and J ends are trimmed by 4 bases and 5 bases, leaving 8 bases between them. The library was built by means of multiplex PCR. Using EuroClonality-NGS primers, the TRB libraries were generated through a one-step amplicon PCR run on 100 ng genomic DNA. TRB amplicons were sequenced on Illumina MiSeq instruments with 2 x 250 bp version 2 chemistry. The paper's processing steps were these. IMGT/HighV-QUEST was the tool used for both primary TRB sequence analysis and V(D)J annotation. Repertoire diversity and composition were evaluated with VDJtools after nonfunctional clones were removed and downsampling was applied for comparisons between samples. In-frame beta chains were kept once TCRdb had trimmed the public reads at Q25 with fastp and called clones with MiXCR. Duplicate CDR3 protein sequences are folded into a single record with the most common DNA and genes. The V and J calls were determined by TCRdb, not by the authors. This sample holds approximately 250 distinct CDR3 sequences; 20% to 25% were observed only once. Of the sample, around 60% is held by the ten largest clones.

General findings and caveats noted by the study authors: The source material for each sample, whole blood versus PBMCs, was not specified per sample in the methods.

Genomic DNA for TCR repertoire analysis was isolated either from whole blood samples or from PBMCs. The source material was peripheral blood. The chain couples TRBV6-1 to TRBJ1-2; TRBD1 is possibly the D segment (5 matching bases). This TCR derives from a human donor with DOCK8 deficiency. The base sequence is TGTGCCAGCAGTGGGGCAGGGTATGGCTACACCTTC. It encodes CASSGAGYGYTF.